What follows describes a single T cell receptor (beta chain). Each CDR3 protein is one row after TCRdb ran MiXCR on the RT-PCR reads. Altogether almost 700,000 distinct CDR3 sequences are present, about 14% being singletons, with the ten largest covering 3.6%. The germline gives CDR1 MNHEY, CDR2 SMNVEV (reference sequence). The CDR3 spans 14 residues. V lost 1 base and J 0 bases, leaving 6 bases between the germline ends. The specimen was memory CD4+ T cells from blood. V is TRBV27 and J is TRBJ2-5; no definite D call. This TCR derives from a female donor in good health, serving as a healthy control. The CDR3 reads CASSLLSNQETQYF. DNA for the CDR3: TGTGCCAGCAGTTTATTATCTAACCAAGAGACCCAGTACTTC.